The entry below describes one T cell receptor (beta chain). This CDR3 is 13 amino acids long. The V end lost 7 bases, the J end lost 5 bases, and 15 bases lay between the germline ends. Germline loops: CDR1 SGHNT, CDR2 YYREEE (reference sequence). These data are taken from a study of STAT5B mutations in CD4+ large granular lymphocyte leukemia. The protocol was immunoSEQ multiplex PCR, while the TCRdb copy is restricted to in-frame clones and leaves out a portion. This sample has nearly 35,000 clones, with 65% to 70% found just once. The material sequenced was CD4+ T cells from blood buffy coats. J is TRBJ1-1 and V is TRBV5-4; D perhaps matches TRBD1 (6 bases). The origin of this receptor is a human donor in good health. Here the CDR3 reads CASPRGGKTEAFF. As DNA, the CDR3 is TGTGCCAGCCCCCGGGGGGGCAAAACTGAAGCTTTCTTT.